The rows below give T cell receptor beta chains drawn from one sample of a study of Tregs in tolerant kidney transplant recipients. Their antigens are not known. Clones were read by immunoSEQ multiplex PCR, and TCRdb kept only the in-frame ones, dropping some. The profile covers around 15,000 clones, with about 53% appearing a single time and about 3.3% taken by the ten largest. The specimen comprised CD4+ T cells from blood cultured with allogeneic cells, sampled before the transplant. Receptors were obtained from a human patient who received a combined kidney and bone marrow transplant. Both conserved end residues are part of each CDR3. D genes are given only for firm matches. Size is omitted from some rows. Given values are once, few, many or a class for expanded clones.

v_call	cdr3_length	d_call	j_call	clone_size	cdr3_nt	cdr3_aa
TRBV5-1	14	TRBD1	TRBJ1-1	-	TGCGCCAGCAGCTTAAGGGGGCCAACAACTGAAGCTTTCTTT	CASSLRGPTTEAFF
TRBV7-9	18	TRBD1	TRBJ2-2	-	TGTGCCAGCAGCCGGGACAGGGGGCTAGCGGCCTCCTCCGGGGAGCTGTTTTTT	CASSRDRGLAASSGELFF
TRBV4-2	16	TRBD1	TRBJ2-1	-	TGTGCCAGCAGTCCACGCACAGGGGATATTTACAATGAGCAGTTCTTC	CASSPRTGDIYNEQFF
TRBV5-4	17	TRBD2	TRBJ2-1	few	TGTGCCAGCAGCCTGCCCCTTCTAGCGGGGCAAGACAATGAGCAGTTCTTC	CASSLPLLAGQDNEQFF
TRBV7-9	12	-	TRBJ2-2	-	TGTGCCAGCGGACTTCACACCGGGGAGCTGTTTTTT	CASGLHTGELFF
TRBV2	15	TRBD1	TRBJ2-5	-	TGTGCCACGATTGGCGGGACAGGGGTTCTGGAGACCCAGTACTTC	CATIGGTGVLETQYF
TRBV19	13	-	TRBJ1-2	-	TGTGCCAGTAGTACCGGGGGTGGCTATGGCTACACCTTC	CASSTGGGYGYTF
TRBV13	15	-	TRBJ1-3	medium-sized	TGTGCCAGCAGCCTTGAGGGACATTCTGGAAACACCATATATTTT	CASSLEGHSGNTIYF
TRBV7-3	17	TRBD2	TRBJ2-7	-	TGTGCCAGCAGCATAAACTCCGGGACTAGCGGGGGTTACGAGCAGTACTTC	CASSINSGTSGGYEQYF
TRBV7-9	13	TRBD1	TRBJ1-5	-	TGTGCCAGCTCCTCGGGACAGAGCCAGCCCCAGCATTTT	CASSSGQSQPQHF
TRBV6-6	13	-	TRBJ1-4	few	TGTGCCAGCACCTTCAGGGGAAGAGAAAAACTGTTTTTT	CASTFRGREKLFF
TRBV27	14	-	TRBJ1-5	few	TGTGCCAGCAGTCCGGTCCGGGGATATCAGCCCCAGCATTTT	CASSPVRGYQPQHF
TRBV5-5	15	TRBD1	TRBJ1-2	-	TGTGCCAGCAGCTTAGACCCCACAGGGGTCTATGGCTACACCTTC	CASSLDPTGVYGYTF
TRBV7-9	12	TRBD1	TRBJ1-4	few	TGTGCCAGCGGGTTACTAGGGGACAGCTCGTTTTTT	CASGLLGDSSFF
TRBV19	14	TRBD2	TRBJ2-1	medium-sized	TGTGCCAAGCTACTAGCGCCGTCCTACAATGAGCAGTTCTTC	CAKLLAPSYNEQFF
TRBV5-4	15	-	TRBJ2-7	-	TGTGCCAGCAGCTTGGCCAGGGGTGGGAACTACGAGCAGTACTTC	CASSLARGGNYEQYF
TRBV18	14	TRBD2	TRBJ2-1	-	TGTGCCAGCTCACCATCACTGACTAGCGATGAGCAGTTCTTC	CASSPSLTSDEQFF
TRBV7-3	16	TRBD2	TRBJ2-1	-	TGTGCCAGCAGCTCAGGACTAGCGGGGGGGCTGCATGAGCAGTTCTTC	CASSSGLAGGLHEQFF
TRBV30	13	-	TRBJ1-6	-	TGTGCCTGGAGTGTAACGGGGGAGGCACCCCTCCACTTT	CAWSVTGEAPLHF
TRBV29-1	13	-	TRBJ1-4	-	TGCAGCGTTGAAGACAGGGCTAATGAAAAACTGTTTTTT	CSVEDRANEKLFF
TRBV9	15	TRBD2	TRBJ2-3	few	TGTGCCAGCAGCGTAGAGGGGCGGGAGGGAGATACGCAGTATTTT	CASSVEGREGDTQYF
TRBV4-3	20	TRBD2	TRBJ2-2	-	TGCGCCAGCAGCCACGGACTAGCGGGAGAAGTGGGGGGATGGACCGGGGAGCTGTTTTTT	CASSHGLAGEVGGWTGELFF
TRBV6-1	13	TRBD2	TRBJ2-5	few	TGTGCCAGCAGACATACTAGCGGAGAGACCCAGTACTTC	CASRHTSGETQYF
TRBV5-1	18	-	TRBJ1-1	-	TGCGCCAGCAGCTTGAGCCACCGAAGCCTCCGAAAATACACTGAAGCTTTCTTT	CASSLSHRSLRKYTEAFF
TRBV11-3	17	-	TRBJ2-2	-	TGTGCCAGCAGCTTAGTGATGGGCAGGGCTTTTCCCGGGGAGCTGTTTTTT	CASSLVMGRAFPGELFF
TRBV20-1	11	-	TRBJ2-7	-	TGCAGTGCTACAATCTCCTACGAGCAGTACTTC	CSATISYEQYF
TRBV30	11	TRBD2	TRBJ2-3	-	TGTGCCTGGACTAGCGGTAATACGCAGTATTTT	CAWTSGNTQYF
TRBV15	16	TRBD2	TRBJ2-7	-	TGTGCCACCAGCGGCCTCACTAGCGGGAGGTTTAACGAGCAGTACTTC	CATSGLTSGRFNEQYF
TRBV6-6	15	TRBD1	TRBJ2-7	few	TGTGCCAGCAGGAACCCGGGACAGCCCGTCTACGAGCAGTACTTC	CASRNPGQPVYEQYF
TRBV4-3	15	TRBD1	TRBJ2-1	-	TGCGCCAGCAGTCACCGGGACAGGGTTAACAATGAGCAGTTCTTC	CASSHRDRVNNEQFF
TRBV19	14	-	TRBJ2-2	-	TGTGCCAGTAGTATAACACTAGCCCCCGGGGGGCTGTTTTTT	CASSITLAPGGLFF
TRBV5-1	16	TRBD2	TRBJ2-1	few	TGCGCCAGCAGCTTAGGACGCGGGAGCTCCTACAATGAGCAGTTCTTC	CASSLGRGSSYNEQFF
TRBV4-3	14	-	TRBJ2-3	-	TGCGCCAGCAGCCAACTAATGTCCTCAGATACGCAGTATTTT	CASSQLMSSDTQYF
TRBV5-4	14	-	TRBJ2-3	-	TGTGCCAGCAGCCCGACTATACCCACAGATACGCAGTATTTT	CASSPTIPTDTQYF
TRBV11-1	16	TRBD2	TRBJ2-7	-	TGTGCCAGCAGCTTAGCGCCTAGCGGGGAGATCTACGAGCAGTACTTC	CASSLAPSGEIYEQYF
TRBV7-7	14	-	TRBJ1-2	-	TGTGCCAGCAGCCCGCAGGGGCCCAACTATGGCTACACCTTC	CASSPQGPNYGYTF